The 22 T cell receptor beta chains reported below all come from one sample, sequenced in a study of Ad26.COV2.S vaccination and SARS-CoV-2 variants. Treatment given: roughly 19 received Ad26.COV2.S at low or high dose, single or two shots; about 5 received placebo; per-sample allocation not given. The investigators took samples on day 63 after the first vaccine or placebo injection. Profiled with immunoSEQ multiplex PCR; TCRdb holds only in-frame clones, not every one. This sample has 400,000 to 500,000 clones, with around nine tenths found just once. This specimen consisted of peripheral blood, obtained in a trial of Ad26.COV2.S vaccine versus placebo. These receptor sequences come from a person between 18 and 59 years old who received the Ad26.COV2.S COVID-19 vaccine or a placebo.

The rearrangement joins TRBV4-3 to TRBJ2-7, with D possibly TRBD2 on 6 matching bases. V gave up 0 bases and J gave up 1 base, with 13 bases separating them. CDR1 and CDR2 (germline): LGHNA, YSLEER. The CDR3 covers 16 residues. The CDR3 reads CASSQDSEGRSYEQYF. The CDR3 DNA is TGCGCCAGCAGCCAAGATAGCGAGGGGAGGTCCTACGAGCAGTACTTC.

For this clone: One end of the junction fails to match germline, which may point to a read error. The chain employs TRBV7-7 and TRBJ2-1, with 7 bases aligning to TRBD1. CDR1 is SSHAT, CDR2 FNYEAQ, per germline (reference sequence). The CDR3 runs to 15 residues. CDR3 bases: TGTGCTAGCAGCTTAGATCAGGGGGCCTACAATGAGCAGTTCTTC. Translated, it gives CASSLDQGAYNEQFF.

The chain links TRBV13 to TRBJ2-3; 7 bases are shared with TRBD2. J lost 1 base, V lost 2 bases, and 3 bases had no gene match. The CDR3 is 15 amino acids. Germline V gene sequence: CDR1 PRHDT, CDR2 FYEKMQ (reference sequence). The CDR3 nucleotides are TGTGCCAGCAGCTTAAGGGCGGGGGGCACAGATACGCAGTATTTT. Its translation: CASSLRAGGTDTQYF.

The CDR3 DNA is TGTGCCAGCAGTTACGGGGGAGCGAATGAGCAGTTCTTC. This translates into CASSYGGANEQFF. V gene TRBV6-5 combines with J gene TRBJ2-1; tentatively, D is TRBD1 or TRBD2 (5 bases each). Germline values: CDR1 MNHEY, CDR2 SVGAGI. V lost 2 bases and J lost 7, with 9 bases in between. This CDR3 spans 13 amino acids.

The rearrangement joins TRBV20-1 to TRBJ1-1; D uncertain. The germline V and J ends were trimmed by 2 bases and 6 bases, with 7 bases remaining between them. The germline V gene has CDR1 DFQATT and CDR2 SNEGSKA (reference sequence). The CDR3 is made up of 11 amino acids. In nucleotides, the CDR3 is TGCAGTGCTAGATTATGGCCTGAAGCTTTCTTT. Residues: CSARLWPEAFF.

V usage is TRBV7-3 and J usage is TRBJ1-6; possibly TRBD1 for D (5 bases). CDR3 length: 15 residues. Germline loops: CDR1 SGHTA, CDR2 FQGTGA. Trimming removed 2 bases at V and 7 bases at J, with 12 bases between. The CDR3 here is CASSLEPGHNSPLHF. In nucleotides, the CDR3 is TGTGCCAGCAGCTTAGAACCAGGGCACAATTCACCCCTCCACTTT.

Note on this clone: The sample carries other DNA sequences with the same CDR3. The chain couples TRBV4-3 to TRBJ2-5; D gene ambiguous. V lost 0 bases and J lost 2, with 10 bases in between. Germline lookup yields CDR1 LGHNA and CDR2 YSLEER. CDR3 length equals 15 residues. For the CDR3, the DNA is TGCGCCAGCAGCCAAGATAGGGCAGGACAAGAGACCCAGTACTTC. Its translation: CASSQDRAGQETQYF.

CDR3 amino acids: CASSRSTSPGELFF. CDR3 nucleotides: TGCGCCAGCAGCAGATCGACGAGTCCCGGGGAGCTGTTTTTT. This sequence joins TRBV5-1 and TRBJ2-2; D gene ambiguous. Germline-derived CDR1 and CDR2 are SGHRS and YFSETQ. The CDR3 is made up of 14 amino acids. V was clipped by 4 bases and J by 6 bases, with 13 bases between them.

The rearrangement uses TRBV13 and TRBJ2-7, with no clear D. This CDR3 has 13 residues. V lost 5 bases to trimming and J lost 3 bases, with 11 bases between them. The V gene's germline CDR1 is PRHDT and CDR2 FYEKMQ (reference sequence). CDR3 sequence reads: CASSDRVFYEQYF. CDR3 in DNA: TGTGCCAGCAGCGATAGAGTTTTCTACGAGCAGTACTTC.

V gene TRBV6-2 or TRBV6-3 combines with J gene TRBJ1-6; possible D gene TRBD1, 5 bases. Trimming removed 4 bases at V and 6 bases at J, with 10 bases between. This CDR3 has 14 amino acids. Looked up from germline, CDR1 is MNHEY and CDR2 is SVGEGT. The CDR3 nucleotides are TGTGCCAGCAGTTTGGGACGGTCTAATTCACCCCTCCACTTT. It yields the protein CASSLGRSNSPLHF.

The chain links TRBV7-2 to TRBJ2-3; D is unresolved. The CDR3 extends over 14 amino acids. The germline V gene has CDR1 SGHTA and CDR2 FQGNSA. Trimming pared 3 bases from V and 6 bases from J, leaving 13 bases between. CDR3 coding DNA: TGTGCCAGCAGCTTCCAAAGTGCGGAGGATACGCAGTATTTT. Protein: CASSFQSAEDTQYF.

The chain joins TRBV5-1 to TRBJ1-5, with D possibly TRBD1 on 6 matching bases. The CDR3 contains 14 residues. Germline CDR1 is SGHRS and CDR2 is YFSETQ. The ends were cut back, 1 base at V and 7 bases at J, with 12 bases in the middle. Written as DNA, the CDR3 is TGCGCCAGCAGCTTGCGGGGGCCCGGGCAGCCCCAGCATTTT. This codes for CASSLRGPGQPQHF.

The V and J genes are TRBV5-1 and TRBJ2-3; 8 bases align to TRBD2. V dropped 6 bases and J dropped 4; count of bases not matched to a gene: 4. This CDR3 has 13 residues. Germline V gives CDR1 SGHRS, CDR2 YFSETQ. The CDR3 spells CASMTGGADTQYF. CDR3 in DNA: TGCGCCAGCATGACCGGGGGGGCAGATACGCAGTATTTT.

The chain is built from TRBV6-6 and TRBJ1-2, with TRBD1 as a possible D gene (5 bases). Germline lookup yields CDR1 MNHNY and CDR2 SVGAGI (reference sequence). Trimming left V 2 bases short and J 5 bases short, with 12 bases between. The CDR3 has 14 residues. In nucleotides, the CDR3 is TGTGCCAGCAGTTACGGGGACCCAACTTATGGCTACACCTTC. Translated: CASSYGDPTYGYTF.

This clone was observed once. CDR3 in DNA: TGTGCCAGCAGCTTAGGAGACAGGGGGTACGAGCAGTACTTC. Its protein product is CASSLGDRGYEQYF. V usage is TRBV7-2 and J usage is TRBJ2-7; 9 nucleotides match TRBD1. The CDR3 totals 14 residues. With V trimmed by 1 base and J by 4 bases, 2 bases remained unmatched. CDR1 is SGHTA, CDR2 FQGNSA, per germline.

This CDR3 is CASSPETSGQKYF. The CDR3 coding sequence is TGTGCCAGCTCACCAGAAACTAGCGGCCAAAAGTACTTC. The chain combines TRBV18 with TRBJ2-5, with 8 bases identical to TRBD2. V was clipped by 2 bases and J by 12 bases; unmatched bases: 8. The CDR3 has 13 residues. The germline V gene has CDR1 KGHSH and CDR2 LQKENI.

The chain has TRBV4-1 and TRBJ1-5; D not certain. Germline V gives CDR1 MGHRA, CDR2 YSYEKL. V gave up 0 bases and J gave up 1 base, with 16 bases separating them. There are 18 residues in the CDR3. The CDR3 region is CASSQEMGRDISNQPQHF. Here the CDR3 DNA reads TGCGCCAGCAGCCAAGAGATGGGGAGGGATATCAGCAATCAGCCCCAGCATTTT.

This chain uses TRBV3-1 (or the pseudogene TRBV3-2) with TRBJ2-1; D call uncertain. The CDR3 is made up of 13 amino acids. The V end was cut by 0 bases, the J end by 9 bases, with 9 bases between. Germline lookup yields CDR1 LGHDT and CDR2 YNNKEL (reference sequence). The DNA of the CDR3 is TGTGCCAGCAGCCAAGAGGCAGGCGCTGAGCAGTTCTTC. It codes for CASSQEAGAEQFF.

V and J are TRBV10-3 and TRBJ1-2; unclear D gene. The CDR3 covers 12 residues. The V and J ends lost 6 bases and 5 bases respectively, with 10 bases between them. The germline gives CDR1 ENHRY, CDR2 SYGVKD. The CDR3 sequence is CAIRGLEYGYTF. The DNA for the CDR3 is TGTGCCATCAGAGGGCTTGAGTATGGCTACACCTTC.

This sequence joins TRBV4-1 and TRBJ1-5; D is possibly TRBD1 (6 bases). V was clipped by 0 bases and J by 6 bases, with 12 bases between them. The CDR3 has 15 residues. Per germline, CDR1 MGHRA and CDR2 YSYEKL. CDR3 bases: TGCGCCAGCAGCCAAGAGTACAGGGAGGGTCAGCCCCAGCATTTT. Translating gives CASSQEYREGQPQHF.

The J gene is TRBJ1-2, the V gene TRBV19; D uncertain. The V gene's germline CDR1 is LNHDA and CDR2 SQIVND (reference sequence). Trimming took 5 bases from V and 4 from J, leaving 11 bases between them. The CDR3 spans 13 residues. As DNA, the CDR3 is TGTGCCAGTAGTCCGCCCTCGGGCTATGGCTACACCTTC. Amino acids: CASSPPSGYGYTF.

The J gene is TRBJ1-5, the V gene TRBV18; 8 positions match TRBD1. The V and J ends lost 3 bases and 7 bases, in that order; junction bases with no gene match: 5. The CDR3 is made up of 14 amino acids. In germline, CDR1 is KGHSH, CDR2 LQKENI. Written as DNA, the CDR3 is TGTGCCAGCTCACCGGACAGGGTGGGACAGCCCCAGCATTTT. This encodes CASSPDRVGQPQHF.